Each of the 15 T cell receptor beta chains below was sequenced from the same sample in a study of PD-1 blockade in mismatch repair-deficient tumors. Clones were read by immunoSEQ multiplex PCR, and TCRdb kept only the in-frame ones, dropping some. The data contain around 39,000 clones, around four fifths of them seen just once; the ten biggest clones take up around 1%. Sample: PBMCs, taken roughly 40 weeks after starting pembrolizumab. These receptors originate from an adult with mismatch repair-deficient cancer.

The chain employs TRBV19 and TRBJ2-1, with 12 positions matching TRBD2. V shed 4 bases, J shed 0 bases, and the junction held 10 bases outside the gene matches. Germline V gene data show CDR1 as LNHDA and CDR2 as SQIVND (reference sequence). The length of the CDR3 is 19 residues. CDR3 sequence: CASSSAGLAGGSSYNEQFF. CDR3 in DNA: TGTGCCAGTAGTAGCGCAGGGCTAGCGGGAGGGAGCTCCTACAATGAGCAGTTCTTC. Drawing the rest from reference TRBV19 and TRBJ2-1, the complete variable domain is DGGITQSPKYLFRKEGQNVTLSCEQNLNHDAMYWYRQDPGQGLRLIYYSQIVNDFQKGDIAEGYSVSREKKESFPLTVTSAQKNPTAFYLCASSSAGLAGGSSYNEQFFGPGTRLTVL.

The V gene is TRBV19, the J gene TRBJ2-5; 14 bases agree with TRBD2. CDR1 is LNHDA, CDR2 SQIVND, per germline (reference sequence). V trimming: 5 bases; J trimming: 3 bases; junction bases outside the gene matches: 11. This CDR3 contains 18 residues. The CDR3 protein is CASSPSGTSGRGEETQYF. As DNA, the CDR3 is TGTGCCAGTAGTCCCTCCGGGACTAGCGGGAGAGGGGAAGAGACCCAGTACTTC.

J is TRBJ2-7 and V is TRBV7-9; 7 nucleotides match TRBD1. Germline-derived CDR1 and CDR2 are SEHNR and FQNEAQ (reference sequence). The CDR3 has 14 residues. V shed 6 bases and J 5 bases; nucleotides not matched to a gene: 10. The CDR3 is CASRFSDREHEQYF. Here the CDR3 DNA reads TGTGCCAGCAGATTTAGTGACAGGGAACACGAGCAGTACTTC.

This chain uses TRBV7-6 with TRBJ2-5, with D maybe TRBD2 (5 bases). The V end was cut by 3 bases, the J end by 4 bases, with 12 bases between. Germline CDR1 SGHVS, CDR2 FNYEAQ. The CDR3 sequence is 14 residues long. CDR3 loop: CASSFTSVGETQYF. The CDR3 bases are TGTGCCAGCAGCTTTACTAGTGTAGGAGAGACCCAGTACTTC.

The chain couples TRBV27 to TRBJ1-2; TRBD1 might be the D (5 bases). The CDR3 sequence is 14 residues long. CDR1 is MNHEY, CDR2 SMNVEV, per germline (reference sequence). V was shortened by 5 bases and J by 4 bases, with 14 bases between the two germline ends. CDR3 region: CASSPIGGAYGYTF. DNA of the CDR3: TGTGCCAGCAGTCCGATTGGAGGGGCCTATGGCTACACCTTC.

The chain has TRBV19 and TRBJ1-1; 11 bases are a match to TRBD1. With 5 bases clipped from V and 4 bases from J, the junction kept 6 bases outside the gene matches. Germline V gives CDR1 LNHDA, CDR2 SQIVND (reference sequence). CDR3 length equals 15 residues. CDR3 nucleotide sequence: TGTGCCAGTAGTCCGCGGACAGGGGGCCGCACTGAAGCTTTCTTT. It encodes CASSPRTGGRTEAFF.

V usage is TRBV5-6 and J usage is TRBJ2-1; 7 positions agree with TRBD2. Germline V gene sequence: CDR1 SGHDT, CDR2 YYEEEE. The V segment lost 3 bases and the J segment 3 bases; nucleotides outside the gene matches: 9. The CDR3 has 16 amino acids. CDR3 sequence reads: CASSSLGGSYYNEQFF. In DNA form, the CDR3 reads TGTGCCAGCAGCTCTCTCGGCGGGAGCTACTACAATGAGCAGTTCTTC.

V and J are TRBV5-1 and TRBJ1-2; TRBD1 might be the D (6 bases). CDR1 is SGHRS and CDR2 is YFSETQ in the germline V gene. V gave up 3 bases and J gave up 6 bases, with 12 bases separating them. The CDR3 runs to 13 residues. The DNA of the CDR3 is TGCGCCAGCAGCTGGCAACAGGGAAATGGCTACACCTTC. This encodes CASSWQQGNGYTF.

The gene calls are TRBV28 and TRBJ2-7, with TRBD1 as a possible D gene (6 bases). The germline V and J ends were trimmed by 5 bases and 4 bases, with 9 bases remaining between them. From germline, CDR1 is MDHEN and CDR2 SYDVKM. The CDR3 sequence is 12 residues long. CDR3 amino acids: CASSNRVYEQYF. CDR3 DNA sequence: TGTGCCAGCAGTAACAGGGTTTACGAGCAGTACTTC.

The rearrangement uses TRBV6-5 and TRBJ1-1; no clear D gene. Germline V gene data show CDR1 as MNHEY and CDR2 as SVGAGI. CDR3 length equals 11 residues. The V and J ends lost 8 bases and 0 bases respectively, with 4 bases between them. CDR3 sequence: CASYMNTEAFF. The CDR3 DNA reads as TGTGCCAGCTATATGAACACTGAAGCTTTCTTT.

The chain uses TRBV5-5 and TRBJ1-1, with D uncertain. The CDR3 spans 14 residues. The V and J ends lost 0 bases and 4 bases respectively, with 10 bases between them. Per germline, CDR1 SGHKS and CDR2 YYEKEE (reference sequence). The CDR3 loop is CASSLVRSATEAFF. As DNA, the CDR3 is TGTGCCAGCAGCTTGGTCAGGTCGGCCACTGAAGCTTTCTTT.

This chain connects TRBV25-1 to TRBJ2-3; 10 bases map to TRBD2. Germline CDR1 and CDR2: MGHDK and SYGVNS. J gave up 2 bases and V 3 bases, and 2 bases lay outside the gene matches. The CDR3 loop spans 15 amino acids. CDR3 bases: TGTGCCAGCAGTGATAGCGGGAGGCACACAGATACGCAGTATTTT. Amino acids: CASSDSGRHTDTQYF.

The chain recombines TRBV27 with TRBJ2-7, with TRBD2 matching over 11 bases. The ends lost 10 bases at V and 6 bases at J; junction bases unmatched: 20. Germline-derived CDR1 and CDR2 are MNHEY and SMNVEV (reference sequence). This CDR3 is built from 17 residues. For the CDR3, the DNA is TGTGCCACCCAGCGGCTAGCGGGAGGCTACACCCCCTCCGAGCAGTACTTC. The encoded protein is CATQRLAGGYTPSEQYF.

The chain employs TRBV25-1 and TRBJ2-7; D is perhaps TRBD2 (6 bases). CDR1 is MGHDK and CDR2 is SYGVNS in the germline V gene. The CDR3 spans 14 residues. V gave up 8 bases and J gave up 3 bases, with 17 bases separating them. The CDR3 nucleotides are TGTGCCAGCCAGGAATCCGGGAGTAGCTACGAGCAGTACTTC. Translation gives CASQESGSSYEQYF.

The J gene is TRBJ1-1, the V gene TRBV6-1; 10 bases match TRBD1. CDR1 MNHNS and CDR2 SASEGT come from the germline V gene. This CDR3 comprises 15 residues. V shed 6 bases, J shed 2 bases, and the junction held 6 bases outside the gene matches. The CDR3 sequence is CASRGGQGINTEAFF. For the CDR3, the DNA is TGTGCCAGCAGGGGGGGACAGGGGATTAACACTGAAGCTTTCTTT.